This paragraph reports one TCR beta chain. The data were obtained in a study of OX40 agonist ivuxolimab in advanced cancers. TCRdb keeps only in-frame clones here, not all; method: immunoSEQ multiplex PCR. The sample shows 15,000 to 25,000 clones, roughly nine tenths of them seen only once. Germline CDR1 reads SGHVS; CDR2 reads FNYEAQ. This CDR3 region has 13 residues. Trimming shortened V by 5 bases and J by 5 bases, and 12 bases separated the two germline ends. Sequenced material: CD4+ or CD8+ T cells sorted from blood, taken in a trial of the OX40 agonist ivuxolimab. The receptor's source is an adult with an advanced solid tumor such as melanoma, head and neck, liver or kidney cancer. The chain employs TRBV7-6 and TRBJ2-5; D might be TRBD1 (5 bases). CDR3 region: CASSPVGPETQYF. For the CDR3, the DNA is TGTGCCAGCAGCCCGGTGGGGCCCGAGACCCAGTACTTC.